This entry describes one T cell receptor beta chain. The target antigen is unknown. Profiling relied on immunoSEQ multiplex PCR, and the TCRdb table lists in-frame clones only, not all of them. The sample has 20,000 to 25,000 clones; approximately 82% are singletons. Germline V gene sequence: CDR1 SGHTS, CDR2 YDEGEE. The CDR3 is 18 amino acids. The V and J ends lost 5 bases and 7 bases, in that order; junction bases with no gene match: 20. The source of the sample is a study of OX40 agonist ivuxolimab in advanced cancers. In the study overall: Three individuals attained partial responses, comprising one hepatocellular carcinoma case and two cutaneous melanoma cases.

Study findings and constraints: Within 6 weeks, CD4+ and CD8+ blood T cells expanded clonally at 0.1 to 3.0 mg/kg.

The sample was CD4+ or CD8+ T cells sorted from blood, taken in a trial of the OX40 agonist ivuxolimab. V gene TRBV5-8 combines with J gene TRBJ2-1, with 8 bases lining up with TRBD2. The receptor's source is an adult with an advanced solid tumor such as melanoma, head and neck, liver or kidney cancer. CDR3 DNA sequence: TGTGCCAGCAGTTCCTCCGGCACGTCGGCGGGAGGATCGAATGAGCAGTTCTTC. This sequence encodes CASSSSGTSAGGSNEQFF. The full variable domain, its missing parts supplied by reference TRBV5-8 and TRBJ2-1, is EAGVTQSPTHLIKTRGQQATLRCSPISGHTSVYWYQQALGLGLQFLLWYDEGEERNRGNFPPRFSGRQFPNYSSELNVNALELEDSALYLCASSSSGTSAGGSNEQFFGPGTRLTVL.